This TCR beta chain emerged from a study of cytomegalovirus exposure and HLA in healthy donors. Study in general: Around 180 million T cells yielded some 120 million unique TCR beta sequences in earlier analysis.

Findings and caveats of the study: In a later analysis, V- and J-gene trimming of beta chains associated with a DCLRE1C missense variant, replicated independently. Earlier results showed most TCR beta V segments being productive about 90% or about 30% of the time.

On this clone itself: The antigen remains unidentified.

The PCR contained 60 Vbeta and 13 Jbeta primers. Libraries were prepared by immunoSEQ multiplex PCR; TCRdb keeps only in-frame clonotypes and omits some of them. This sample's clone table lists under 65,000 clones. The CDR3 has 15 amino acids. The germline V gene encodes CDR1 SGHDT and CDR2 YYEEEE. J was trimmed by 5 bases and V by 4 bases; bases with no gene match: 8. The sequenced material came from PBMCs. The TCR was taken from a woman aged 40 to 49 in good health and CMV-seronegative. The V gene is TRBV5-6, the J gene TRBJ1-1, with 10 bases fitting TRBD1. The CDR3 spells CASSSETGGRTEAFF. CDR3 DNA sequence: TGTGCCAGCAGCAGTGAGACAGGGGGCAGGACTGAAGCTTTCTTT.